This T cell receptor beta chain emerged from a study of blood T cell repertoires in COVID-19. Overall study context: The origin of the acute and convalescent COVID-19 samples was the United States, Italy and Spain.

Generated by immunoSEQ multiplex PCR, the TCRdb table keeps only in-frame clones and is missing some. The top ten hold approximately 9% of the sample, which has over 250,000 clones, 87% seen once. The CDR3 runs 15 residues. Losses at the gene ends were 1 base for V and 0 bases for J; bases not matched to a gene: 1. Germline CDR1 reads MDHEN; CDR2 reads SYDVKM. This clonotype was sampled from a young woman who had recovered from COVID-19. The sequenced sample consisted of PBMCs or T cells enriched from blood (not recorded which). This sequence joins TRBV28 and TRBJ2-3, with TRBD2 identical over 7 bases. The CDR3 DNA follows: TGTGCCAGCAGTTTATCGGGGGGAAGCACAGATACGCAGTATTTT. This codes for CASSLSGGSTDTQYF.